This T cell receptor beta chain originates from a study of identical twins. TCRdb processed the 5' RACE reads anew with MiXCR; each CDR3 protein has one entry. The table lists roughly 350,000 distinct CDR3 sequences, 8.5% to 10% of them singletons. Overall study results and limits: Clonotypes of the beta chain that were abundant in cord blood carried fewer insertions (memory repertoires showed none).

This clonotype was counted only a few times. Its specificity is unknown. CDR1 and CDR2 from the germline V gene are SGHNT and YYREEE (reference sequence). Trimming left V 2 bases short and J 6 bases short, with 12 bases between. This CDR3 region has 14 residues. Healthy Caucasian individuals made up all the donors. This chain uses TRBV5-4 with TRBJ1-3; D not resolved. The clonotype was recovered from a woman aged 50 to 60 in good health. The sample taken for sequencing was naive T cells sorted from blood. The CDR3 loop is CASSFQEGKNTIYF. The CDR3 DNA is TGTGCCAGCAGCTTTCAGGAAGGGAAAAACACCATATATTTT.